Listed below are T cell receptor beta chains from one sample, sequenced in a study of blood T cell repertoires in COVID-19. Only in-frame clones appear in the TCRdb table, and some are missing; sequencing was by immunoSEQ multiplex PCR. The data contain just under 150,000 clones, roughly 90% of them singletons. The specimen was peripheral blood. These receptors all stem from a human donor in a cohort sampled during active COVID-19. CDR3s include the opening cysteine and the closing phenylalanine or tryptophan. A D gene is named only where the DNA matches it firmly. The size entry is marked missing in some rows and otherwise reads once, few, many or a size class.

CDR3 protein,CDR3 DNA,V gene,CDR3 length,J gene,D gene,clone size
CASSLGQGANNEQFF,TGCGCCAGCAGCTTGGGGCAGGGGGCGAACAATGAGCAGTTCTTC,TRBV5-1,15,TRBJ2-1,TRBD1,once
CASRDGRQDSYGYTF,TGTGCCAGCAGAGATGGGAGACAGGATTCCTATGGCTACACCTTC,TRBV27,15,TRBJ1-2,.,.
CASSSRRRNTEAFF,TGTGCCAGCAGCTCGAGACGGAGGAACACTGAAGCTTTCTTT,TRBV13,14,TRBJ1-1,.,.
CASGYSTGNTIYF,TGTGCCAGCGGGTACAGTACTGGAAACACCATATATTTT,TRBV12-3/TRBV12-4,13,TRBJ1-3,.,.
CATYSDRGLYEQYF,TGTGCCACCTACTCGGACAGGGGGCTTTACGAGCAGTACTTC,TRBV24-1,14,TRBJ2-7,TRBD1,few
CASSPGQDYGYTF,TGTGCCAGCAGTCCGGGACAGGACTATGGCTACACCTTC,TRBV5-4,13,TRBJ1-2,TRBD1,.
CASRDVAGGNEQYF,TGTGCCAGCCGTGACGTAGCGGGGGGAAACGAGCAGTACTTC,TRBV2,14,TRBJ2-7,TRBD2,.
CASSQGVEVGTEAFF,TGTGCCAGCAGCCAAGGGGTGGAGGTTGGGACTGAAGCTTTCTTT,TRBV3-1/TRBV3-2,15,TRBJ1-1,.,.
CASSSTGQGYYGYTF,TGTGCCAGCAGCTCTACTGGACAGGGATACTATGGCTACACCTTC,TRBV11-2,15,TRBJ1-2,TRBD1,.
CASSQELVETQYF,TGCGCCAGCAGCCAAGAACTGGTAGAGACCCAGTACTTC,TRBV3-1/TRBV3-2,13,TRBJ2-5,.,.
CASSLDREAGNTIYF,TGTGCCAGCAGCTTGGACAGGGAGGCCGGAAACACCATATATTTT,TRBV7-7,15,TRBJ1-3,TRBD1,.
CASSPASNQPQHF,TGTGCCAGCTCACCAGCGAGCAATCAGCCCCAGCATTTT,TRBV18,13,TRBJ1-5,.,.
CASSPPGRRLQYF,TGTGCCAGCAGCCCTCCCGGAAGGAGACTTCAGTACTTC,TRBV12-3/TRBV12-4,13,TRBJ2-4,.,once
CASSLFRAYEQYF,TGTGCCAGCAGCCTCTTCCGGGCCTACGAGCAGTACTTC,TRBV7-9,13,TRBJ2-7,.,.
CARTYQGYYGYTF,TGTGCAAGGACGTATCAGGGCTATTATGGCTACACCTTC,TRBV30,13,TRBJ1-2,.,once
CASSPEGALVSEQYF,TGTGCCAGCAGCCCCGAGGGGGCATTGGTCTCCGAGCAGTACTTC,TRBV11-2,15,TRBJ2-7,TRBD1,.
CASSLGAGEGEKLFF,TGCGCCAGCAGCTTGGGGGCCGGGGAGGGAGAAAAACTGTTTTTT,TRBV5-1,15,TRBJ1-4,.,.
CASSSAGTGLGNTEAFF,TGTGCCAGCAGCTCGGCCGGGACAGGGCTAGGGAACACTGAAGCTTTCTTT,TRBV5-6,17,TRBJ1-1,TRBD1,.
CASSPAGTQMLGEQFF,TGTGCCAGCAGCCCCGCCGGGACTCAAATGTTGGGTGAGCAGTTCTTC,TRBV5-4,16,TRBJ2-1,.,.
CASSSSGQGALYGYTF,TGTGCCAGCAGCTCCTCAGGACAGGGGGCTCTCTATGGCTACACCTTC,TRBV28,16,TRBJ1-2,TRBD1,.
CASSSLPGDPAGYTF,TGTGCCAGCAGCTCGTTGCCAGGGGACCCGGCCGGCTACACCTTC,TRBV11-3,15,TRBJ1-2,.,.
CASSYSGGIDTGELFF,TGTGCCAGCAGTTATTCGGGGGGGATCGACACCGGGGAGCTGTTTTTT,TRBV6-2/TRBV6-3,16,TRBJ2-2,TRBD2,.
CASSLELQGNSPLHF,TGTGCCAGCAGCTTGGAGCTACAGGGGAATTCACCCCTCCACTTT,TRBV5-4,15,TRBJ1-6,TRBD1,.
CASSPRLAGVYNEQFF,TGTGCCAGCAGCCCTCGACTAGCGGGGGTTTACAATGAGCAGTTCTTC,TRBV9,16,TRBJ2-1,TRBD2,.
CASSPPGGLQETQYF,TGTGCCAGCTCACCCCCCGGAGGCCTCCAAGAGACCCAGTACTTC,TRBV18,15,TRBJ2-5,.,.